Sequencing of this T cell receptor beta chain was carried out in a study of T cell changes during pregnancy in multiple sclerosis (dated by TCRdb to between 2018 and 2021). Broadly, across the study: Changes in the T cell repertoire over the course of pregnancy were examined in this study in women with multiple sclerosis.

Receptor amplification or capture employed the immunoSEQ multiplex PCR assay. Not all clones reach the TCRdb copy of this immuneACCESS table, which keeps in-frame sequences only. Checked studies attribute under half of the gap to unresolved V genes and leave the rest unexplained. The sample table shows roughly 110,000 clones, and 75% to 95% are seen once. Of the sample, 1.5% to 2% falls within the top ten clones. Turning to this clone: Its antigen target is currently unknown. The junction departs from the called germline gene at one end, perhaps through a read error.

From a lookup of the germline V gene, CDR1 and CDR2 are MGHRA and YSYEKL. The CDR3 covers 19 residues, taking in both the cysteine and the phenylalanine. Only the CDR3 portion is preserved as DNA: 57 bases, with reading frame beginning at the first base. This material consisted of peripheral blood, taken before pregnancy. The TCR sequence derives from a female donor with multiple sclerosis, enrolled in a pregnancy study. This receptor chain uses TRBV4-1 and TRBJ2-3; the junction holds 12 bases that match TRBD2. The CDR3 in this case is CASRQGRLAGVIGTDTQYF. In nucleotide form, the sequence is TGCGCCAGCAGACAAGGAAGACTAGCGGGAGTGATCGGCACAGATACGCAGTATTTT.